The next 9 T cell receptor beta chains were all read from a single sample in a study of OX40 agonist ivuxolimab in advanced cancers. Sequenced by immunoSEQ multiplex PCR; TCRdb stores in-frame clones only, minus some. The sample has 73,000 or so clones, about 90% seen once. The sequenced sample was CD4+ or CD8+ T cells sorted from blood, obtained in a trial of the OX40 agonist ivuxolimab. These receptors all come from an adult with an advanced solid tumor such as melanoma, head and neck, liver or kidney cancer.

The chain employs TRBV4-3 and TRBJ2-2; D not resolved. The CDR3 has 18 amino acids. Trimming shortened V by 0 bases and J by 0 bases, and 14 bases separated the two germline ends. CDR1 and CDR2 from the germline V gene are LGHNA and YSLEER. The CDR3 sequence: CASSQDLQQYTNTGELFF. The CDR3 coding sequence is TGCGCCAGCAGCCAAGACCTACAGCAATATACGAACACCGGGGAGCTGTTTTTT.

This clone has a single count. The chain is built from TRBV7-2 and TRBJ2-7; 13 bases agree with TRBD2. Germline lookup yields CDR1 SGHTA and CDR2 FQGNSA. V was pared by 4 bases and J by 3 bases, with 3 bases of the junction left unmatched. This CDR3 is 15 amino acids long. CDR3 in DNA: TGTGCCAGCAGCTGGACTAGCGGGAGTAGCTACGAGCAGTACTTC. Its translation is CASSWTSGSSYEQYF.

This clone came up once. J is TRBJ2-7 and V is TRBV28; 11 bases line up with TRBD1. Germline V gives CDR1 MDHEN, CDR2 SYDVKM. V lost 5 bases, J lost 3 bases, and 6 bases stayed unmatched. There are 15 residues in the CDR3. The CDR3: CASSIAGTGGYEQYF. Written as DNA, the CDR3 is TGTGCCAGCAGTATCGCCGGGACAGGGGGCTACGAGCAGTACTTC.

The chain carries TRBV30 and TRBJ2-3, with 10 nucleotides matching TRBD2. J was trimmed by 4 bases and V by 4 bases; bases with no gene match: 11. There are 16 residues in the CDR3. Germline V lookup: CDR1 GTSNPN, CDR2 SVGIG (reference sequence). CDR3 region: CAWTQPGLASSDTQYF. The CDR3 coding sequence is TGTGCCTGGACCCAACCGGGACTAGCGTCCTCAGATACGCAGTATTTT.

The chain uses TRBV11-3 and TRBJ2-3, with no clear D. The germline gives CDR1 SGHNT, CDR2 YENEEA. CDR3 length equals 14 residues. The germline V and J ends were trimmed by 1 base and 0 bases, with 5 bases remaining between them. Written as DNA, the CDR3 is TGTGCCAGCAGCTTAGTGCGGAGCACAGATACGCAGTATTTT. It yields the protein CASSLVRSTDTQYF.

This clone was seen just once. This rearrangement joins TRBV5-1 to TRBJ2-3; 7 bases are a match to TRBD2. With 0 bases clipped from V and 0 bases from J, the junction kept 4 bases outside the gene matches. Germline CDR1 SGHRS, CDR2 YFSETQ. CDR3 length: 16 residues. The CDR3 sequence: CASSLATSSSTDTQYF. The CDR3 DNA follows: TGCGCCAGCAGCTTGGCGACTAGCAGTAGCACAGATACGCAGTATTTT.

The gene calls are TRBV5-1 and TRBJ1-2; D remains unclear. The CDR3 has 14 residues. CDR1 and CDR2 (germline): SGHRS, YFSETQ. Trimming cost V 2 bases and J 4 bases, with 12 bases left between them. CDR3 residues: CASSFKVGSYGYTF. Written as DNA, the CDR3 is TGCGCCAGCAGCTTTAAGGTGGGGAGCTATGGCTACACCTTC.

The chain recombines TRBV7-2 with TRBJ2-3; 8 bases line up with TRBD1. V lost 2 bases and J lost 2; bases outside the gene matches: 15. Germline lookup yields CDR1 SGHTA and CDR2 FQGNSA. CDR3 size: 19 residues. CDR3 nucleotides: TGTGCCAGCAGCTTACTACAAACAGGACAGGGACTTTCCACAGATACGCAGTATTTT. This encodes CASSLLQTGQGLSTDTQYF.

This rearrangement joins TRBV2 to TRBJ2-3, with 11 bases lining up with TRBD2. Per the germline V gene, CDR1 is SNHLY and CDR2 is FYNNEI. After removal of 6 bases from V and 10 bases from J, the junction contained 12 bases not matched to a gene. CDR3 length: 15 residues. In DNA form, the CDR3 reads TGTGCCAGCAGAGCCGGACTAGCGGGCGGACTGCCGCAGTATTTT. Protein product: CASRAGLAGGLPQYF.